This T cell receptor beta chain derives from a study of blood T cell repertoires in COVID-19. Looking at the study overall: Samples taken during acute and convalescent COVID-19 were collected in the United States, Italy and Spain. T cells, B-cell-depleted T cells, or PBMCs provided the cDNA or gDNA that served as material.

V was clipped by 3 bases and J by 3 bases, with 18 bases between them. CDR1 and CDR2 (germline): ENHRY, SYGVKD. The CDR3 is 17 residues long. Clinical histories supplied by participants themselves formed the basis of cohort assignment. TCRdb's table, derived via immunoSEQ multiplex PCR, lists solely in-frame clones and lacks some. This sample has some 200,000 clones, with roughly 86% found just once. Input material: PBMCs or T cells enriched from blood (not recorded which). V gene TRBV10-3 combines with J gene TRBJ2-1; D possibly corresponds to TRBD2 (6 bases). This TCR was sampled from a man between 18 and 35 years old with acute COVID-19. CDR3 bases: TGTGCCATCAGTGATCCCGGACCCCCCGGGAGCTACAATGAGCAGTTCTTC. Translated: CAISDPGPPGSYNEQFF.